This entry describes one T cell receptor beta chain. This clone was observed once. No antigen is known for it. Base qualities are not provided; no much larger clone lies one nucleotide away. These data originate in a study of blood T cell repertoires in COVID-19 (TCRdb year 2020). General notes on the study: Collaborator samples came from the United States, Italy and Spain and covered acute and convalescent phases of COVID-19. The prospective study material was composed of cDNA or gDNA derived from T cells, B-cell-depleted T cells, or PBMCs. Subjects who had been exposed to COVID-19, were actively infected with it, or had recovered from it provided the deeply sampled blood TCRbeta repertoires that made up the dataset. The repertoires were released in a freely available public database meant as a resource for research on the immune response to SARS-CoV-2. Samples were obtained from the ongoing ImmuneRACE study (first 160 participants) and from 950 to 1,500 subjects provided by 6 global collaborators. The sample metadata nearly always contained a de-identified subject ID, COVID-19 status, age in years and sex. Where HLA class I and class II types were available, the types were taken from metadata supplied by the sample provider, not from assay-based typing.

Whole blood was collected in K2EDTA tubes by collaborating institutions according to the institutions' own protocols. Collaborator samples were shipped for TCRbeta analysis as frozen whole blood, isolated PBMCs, or DNA extracted from either sample type. The CDR3 holds 16 amino acids from the cysteine to the phenylalanine. Only the CDR3 DNA is retained, 48 bases long and in frame from the first base. V is pruned by 3 bases and J by 0 bases, leaving 6 bases of the junction without a gene match. CDR1 KGHSH and CDR2 LQKENI are derived from the germline V gene. TCRbeta CDR3 regions were amplified from genomic DNA using the immunoSEQ Assay, a bias-controlled multiplex PCR. The paper's processing steps were these. The number of nucleated cells in each sample was estimated by amplification of reference gene primers within the assay. To quantify the absolute abundance of each unique TCRbeta CDR3 rearrangement, sequence reads were collapsed and filtered. For each sample, productive Simpson clonality was calculated by taking the square root of Simpson's diversity index across productive rearrangements. The table comes from immuneACCESS by way of TCRdb, which keeps in-frame sequences with V and J called. Part of the clones is missing from these tables; in studies checked, under half for an unresolved V gene and the rest for unknown reasons. That table is the source of V, J and clone size, and D and trimming were worked out from the DNA. This sample lists about 75,000 clones; approximately 87% were detected once. The top ten constitute just over 2.5% of the sample.

What the study reported, not specific to this receptor: The amount of clinical and demographic metadata varied by source and participant and was provided uncurated.

Recombination linked TRBV18 to TRBJ2-3, and TRBD2 matches 7 of the central bases. The sample was peripheral blood. The receptor was derived from a human donor in a cohort sampled during active COVID-19. The base sequence is TGTGCCAGCTCACCCACCCTAGCGGATAGCACAGATACGCAGTATTTT. This gives the protein CASSPTLADSTDTQYF.